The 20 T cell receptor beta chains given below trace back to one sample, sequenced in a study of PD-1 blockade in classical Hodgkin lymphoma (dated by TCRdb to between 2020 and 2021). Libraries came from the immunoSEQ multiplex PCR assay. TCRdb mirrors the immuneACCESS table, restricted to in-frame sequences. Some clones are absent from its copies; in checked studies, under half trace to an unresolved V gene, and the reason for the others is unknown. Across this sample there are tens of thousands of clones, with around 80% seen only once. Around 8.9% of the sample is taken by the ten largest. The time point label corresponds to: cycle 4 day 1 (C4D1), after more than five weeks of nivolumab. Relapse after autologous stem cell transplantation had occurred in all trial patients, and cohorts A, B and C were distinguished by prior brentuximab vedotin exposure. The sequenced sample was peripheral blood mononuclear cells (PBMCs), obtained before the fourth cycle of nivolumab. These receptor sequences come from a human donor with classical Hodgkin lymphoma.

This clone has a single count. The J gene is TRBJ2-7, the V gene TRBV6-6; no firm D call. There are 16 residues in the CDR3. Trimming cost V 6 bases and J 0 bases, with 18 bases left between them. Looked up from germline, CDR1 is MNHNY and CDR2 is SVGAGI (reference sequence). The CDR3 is CASSLGPSRSSYEQYF. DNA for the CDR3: TGTGCCAGCAGCCTCGGCCCCAGCCGAAGCTCCTACGAGCAGTACTTC.

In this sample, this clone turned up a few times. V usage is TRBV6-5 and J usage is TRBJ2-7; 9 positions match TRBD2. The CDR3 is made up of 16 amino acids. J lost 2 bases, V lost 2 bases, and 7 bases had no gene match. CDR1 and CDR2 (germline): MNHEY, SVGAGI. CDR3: CASSYGGAGGTYEQYF. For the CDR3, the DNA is TGTGCCAGCAGTTACGGGGGAGCGGGAGGAACCTACGAGCAGTACTTC.

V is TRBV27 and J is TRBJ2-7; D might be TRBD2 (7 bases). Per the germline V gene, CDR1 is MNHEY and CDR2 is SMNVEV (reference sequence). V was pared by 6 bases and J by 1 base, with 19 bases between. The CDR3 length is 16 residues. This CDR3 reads CASSRWGGASSYEQYF. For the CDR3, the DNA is TGTGCCAGCAGCCGTTGGGGGGGCGCCTCTTCCTACGAGCAGTACTTC.

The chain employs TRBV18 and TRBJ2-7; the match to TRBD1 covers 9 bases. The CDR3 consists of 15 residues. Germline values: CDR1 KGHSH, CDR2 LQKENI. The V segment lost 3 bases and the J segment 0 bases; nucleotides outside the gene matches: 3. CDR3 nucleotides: TGTGCCAGCTCACCGGGACAGGGTCCCTCCTACGAGCAGTACTTC. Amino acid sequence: CASSPGQGPSYEQYF.

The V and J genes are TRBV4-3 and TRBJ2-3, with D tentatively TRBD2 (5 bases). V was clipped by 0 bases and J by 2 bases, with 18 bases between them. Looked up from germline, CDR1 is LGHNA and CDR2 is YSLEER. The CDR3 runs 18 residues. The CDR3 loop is CASSQDLPAGAFTDTQYF. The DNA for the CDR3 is TGCGCCAGCAGCCAAGATCTTCCGGCGGGCGCCTTCACAGATACGCAGTATTTT.

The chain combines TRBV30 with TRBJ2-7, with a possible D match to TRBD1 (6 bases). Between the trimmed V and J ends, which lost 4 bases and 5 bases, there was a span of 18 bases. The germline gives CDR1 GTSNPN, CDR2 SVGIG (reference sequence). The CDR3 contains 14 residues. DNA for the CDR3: TGTGCCTGGAACAAACAGGGTTATACCCACGAGCAGTACTTC. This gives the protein CAWNKQGYTHEQYF. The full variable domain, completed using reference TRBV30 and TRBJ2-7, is SQTIHQWPATLVQPVGSPLSLECTVEGTSNPNLYWYRQAAGRGLQLLFYSVGIGQISSEVPQNLSASRPQDRQFILSSKKLLLSDSGFYLCAWNKQGYTHEQYFGPGTRLTVT.

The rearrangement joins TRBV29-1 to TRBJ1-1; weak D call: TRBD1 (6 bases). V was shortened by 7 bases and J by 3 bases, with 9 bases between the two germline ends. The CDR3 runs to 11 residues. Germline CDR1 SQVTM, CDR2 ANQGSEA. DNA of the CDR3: TGCAGCGCCGGACAGTACACTGAAGCTTTCTTT. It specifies CSAGQYTEAFF.

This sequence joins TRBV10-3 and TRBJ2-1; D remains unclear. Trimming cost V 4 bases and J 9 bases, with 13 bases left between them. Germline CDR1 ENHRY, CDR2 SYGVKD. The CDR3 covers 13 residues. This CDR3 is CAISAAPDGEQFF. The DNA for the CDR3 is TGTGCCATCAGTGCAGCACCCGACGGTGAGCAGTTCTTC.

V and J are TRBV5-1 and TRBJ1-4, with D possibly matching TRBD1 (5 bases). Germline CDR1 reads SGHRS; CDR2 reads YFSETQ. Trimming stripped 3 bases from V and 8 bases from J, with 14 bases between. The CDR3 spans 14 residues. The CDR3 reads CASSSAQGGEKLFF. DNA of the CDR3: TGCGCCAGCAGCTCCGCGCAGGGCGGCGAAAAACTGTTTTTT.

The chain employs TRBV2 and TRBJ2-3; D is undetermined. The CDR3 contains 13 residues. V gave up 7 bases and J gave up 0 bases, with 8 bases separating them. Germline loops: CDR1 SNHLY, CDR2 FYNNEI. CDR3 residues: CASKMLSTDTQYF. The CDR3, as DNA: TGTGCCAGCAAAATGCTAAGCACAGATACGCAGTATTTT.

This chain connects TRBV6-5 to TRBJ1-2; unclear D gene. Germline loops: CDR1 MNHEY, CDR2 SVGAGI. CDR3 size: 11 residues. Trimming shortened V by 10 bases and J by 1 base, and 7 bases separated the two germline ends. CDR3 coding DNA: TGTGCCACCGCGAATAACTATGGCTACACCTTC. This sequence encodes CATANNYGYTF.

DNA for the CDR3: TGTGCCAGCAGCCGAACAGCCGCGGGGTCCTACGAGCAGTACTTC. It is translated as CASSRTAAGSYEQYF. This chain links TRBV6-6 with TRBJ2-7; the D gene is possibly TRBD2 (6 bases). The germline CDR1 and CDR2 sequences are MNHNY and SVGAGI (reference sequence). The V end was cut by 6 bases, the J end by 1 base, with 16 bases between. This CDR3 has 15 amino acids.

Here the CDR3 DNA reads TGTGCCATCAGTGACACTAGCGGGGTCACAGATACGCAGTATTTT. It is translated as CAISDTSGVTDTQYF. The chain couples TRBV10-3 to TRBJ2-3, with 10 bases that match TRBD2. Germline V gene sequence: CDR1 ENHRY, CDR2 SYGVKD. Trimming took 3 bases from V and 2 from J; bases not matched to a gene: 2. There are 15 residues in the CDR3.

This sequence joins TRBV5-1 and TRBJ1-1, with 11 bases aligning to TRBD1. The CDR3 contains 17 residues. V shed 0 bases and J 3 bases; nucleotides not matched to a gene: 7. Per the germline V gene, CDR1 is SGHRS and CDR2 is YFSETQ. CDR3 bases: TGCGCCAGCAGCTTGGGAGGGACAGGGGGTTCTTACACTGAAGCTTTCTTT. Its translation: CASSLGGTGGSYTEAFF.

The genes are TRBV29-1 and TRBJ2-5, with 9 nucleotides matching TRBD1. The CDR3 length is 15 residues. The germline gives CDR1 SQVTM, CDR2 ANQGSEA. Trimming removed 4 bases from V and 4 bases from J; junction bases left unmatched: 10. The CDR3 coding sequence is TGCAGCGTTGGAGACCGGGACAGGGTTGGAGAGACCCAGTACTTC. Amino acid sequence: CSVGDRDRVGETQYF.

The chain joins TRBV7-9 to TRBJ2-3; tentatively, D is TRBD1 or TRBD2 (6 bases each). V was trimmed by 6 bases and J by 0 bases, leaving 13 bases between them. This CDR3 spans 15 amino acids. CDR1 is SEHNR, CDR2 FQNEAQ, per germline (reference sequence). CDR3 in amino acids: CASSQRGTSTDTQYF. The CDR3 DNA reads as TGTGCCAGCAGTCAGAGGGGGACTAGCACAGATACGCAGTATTTT.

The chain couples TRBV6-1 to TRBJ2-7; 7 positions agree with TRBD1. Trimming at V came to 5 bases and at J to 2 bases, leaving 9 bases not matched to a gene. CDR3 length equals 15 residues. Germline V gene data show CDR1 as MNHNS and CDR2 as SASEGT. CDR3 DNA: TGTGCCAGCAGTCTAGCCGGGACAGTCACCTACGAGCAGTACTTC. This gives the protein CASSLAGTVTYEQYF.

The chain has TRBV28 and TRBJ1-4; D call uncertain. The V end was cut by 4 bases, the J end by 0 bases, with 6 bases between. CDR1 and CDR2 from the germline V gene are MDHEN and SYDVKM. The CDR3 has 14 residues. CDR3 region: CASSSHATNEKLFF. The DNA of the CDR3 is TGTGCCAGCAGTTCCCACGCAACTAATGAAAAACTGTTTTTT.

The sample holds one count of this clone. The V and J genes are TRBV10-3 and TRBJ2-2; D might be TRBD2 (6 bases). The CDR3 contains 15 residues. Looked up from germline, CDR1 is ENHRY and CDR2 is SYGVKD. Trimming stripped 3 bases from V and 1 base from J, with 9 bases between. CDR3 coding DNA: TGTGCCATCAGTGATCTAGCGAGGAACACCGGGGAGCTGTTTTTT. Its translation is CAISDLARNTGELFF.

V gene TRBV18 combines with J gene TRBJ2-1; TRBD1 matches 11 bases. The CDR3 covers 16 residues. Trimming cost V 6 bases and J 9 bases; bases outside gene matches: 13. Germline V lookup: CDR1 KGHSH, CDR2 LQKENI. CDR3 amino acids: CASSEPGQGDIGEQFF. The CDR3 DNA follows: TGTGCCAGCTCGGAACCGGGACAGGGGGATATAGGTGAGCAGTTCTTC.